Presented here are 25 T cell receptor beta chains from one specimen sequenced in a study of monozygotic twins with inflammatory bowel disease. TCRdb derives one entry per CDR3 protein from the 5' RACE reads, leaving out DNA. The sample holds around 220,000 distinct CDR3 sequences. Specimen: blood. The receptors were sampled from a human donor with ulcerative colitis or Crohn's disease, or a healthy co-twin of an affected twin (not recorded which).

This chain uses TRBV7-8 with TRBJ2-3; as DNA is missing, the TRBD1 call by TCRdb cannot be tested. Germline assignment: CDR1 SGHVS and CDR2 FQNEAQ. This CDR3 contains 15 residues. The CDR3 sequence is CASTQIGQGADTQYF.

The chain employs TRBV20-1 and TRBJ1-5; TCRdb lists TRBD1, though no DNA is available to test this call. Germline loops: CDR1 DFQATT, CDR2 SNEGSKA (reference sequence). The CDR3 consists of 16 residues. CDR3 protein: CSAFKTGGLFNQPQHF.

The chain recombines TRBV29-1 with TRBJ2-7; TCRdb calls TRBD1, which cannot be checked without DNA. There are 13 residues in the CDR3. The germline V gene has CDR1 SQVTM and CDR2 ANQGSEA. The chain's CDR3 is CSVRPGESYEQYF.

The chain recombines TRBV3-1 with TRBJ1-2. The CDR3 has 15 amino acids. Germline V lookup: CDR1 LGHDT, CDR2 YNNKEL (reference sequence). The chain's CDR3 is CASSPWGDVLNGYTF.

V and J are TRBV12-3 or TRBV12-4 and TRBJ2-1; TCRdb proposes TRBD1, but this gene call is untestable without DNA. This CDR3 is 13 amino acids long. The chain's CDR3 is CASSLGRGTLGIF.

The chain has TRBV7-3 and TRBJ2-1; TCRdb's D call, TRBD2, is unchecked because there is no DNA. This CDR3 has 16 residues. Germline V gives CDR1 SGHTA, CDR2 FQGTGA. The CDR3 spells CASSLNPSLAGNEQFF. The variable domain in full, completed from reference TRBV7-3 and TRBJ2-1, reads GAGVSQTPSNKVTEKGKYVELRCDPISGHTALYWYRQSLGQGPEFLIYFQGTGAADDSGLPNDRFFAVRPEGSVSTLKIQRTERGDSAVYLCASSLNPSLAGNEQFFGPGTRLTVL.

This sequence joins TRBV4-1 and TRBJ1-4. Germline V gene data show CDR1 as MGHRA and CDR2 as YSYEKL. The CDR3 runs to 16 residues. This chain's CDR3 is CASSETWTAVREKLFF.

The CDR3 protein is CASSLALGRLVAEQYF. The V and J genes are TRBV5-1 and TRBJ2-7. The germline gives CDR1 SGHRS, CDR2 YFSETQ. The length of the CDR3 is 16 residues.

CDR3 sequence: CASSLGRGLYGYTF. The rearrangement links TRBV7-2 to TRBJ1-2. The CDR3 sequence is 14 residues long. Germline V gene sequence: CDR1 SGHTA, CDR2 FQGNSA.

This chain joins TRBV28 and TRBJ1-5. Germline lookup yields CDR1 MDHEN and CDR2 SYDVKM. The CDR3 runs 15 residues. CDR3 in amino acids: CASRRVGFSNQPQHF.

This chain joins TRBV12-3 or TRBV12-4 and TRBJ2-1; with no DNA, the TCRdb D assignment of TRBD2 cannot be verified. The CDR3 length is 16 residues. The CDR3 is CASSGLARISYNEQFF.

The V gene is TRBV18, the J gene TRBJ2-5. The CDR3 has 11 amino acids. Germline CDR1 KGHSH, CDR2 LQKENI. CDR3 sequence: CASRTGETQYF.

The chain combines TRBV5-1 with TRBJ2-4; TCRdb's assignment of TRBD1 cannot be checked, as there is no DNA. Germline V gives CDR1 SGHRS, CDR2 YFSETQ. The CDR3 is 14 residues long. CDR3 loop: CASSLAGDRNIQYF.

V and J are TRBV7-9 and TRBJ1-1; the D call from TCRdb, TRBD1, cannot be confirmed without DNA. Germline CDR1 is SEHNR and CDR2 is FQNEAQ (reference sequence). The CDR3 contains 14 residues. This chain's CDR3 is CASSLEGAAVEAFF.

The chain employs TRBV6-1 and TRBJ1-1; lacking DNA, the TRBD1 call made by TCRdb goes unchecked. CDR3 size: 16 residues. Germline V gene data show CDR1 as MNHNS and CDR2 as SASEGT. The CDR3 loop is CASTTRGGVMNTEAFF.

This chain connects TRBV19 to TRBJ2-1; lacking DNA, the TRBD2 call made by TCRdb goes unchecked. This CDR3 spans 15 amino acids. In germline, CDR1 is LNHDA, CDR2 SQIVND (reference sequence). The chain's CDR3 is CASSTLAGGRNEQFF.

The chain recombines TRBV7-3 with TRBJ1-1. This CDR3 has 16 residues. Germline CDR1 reads SGHTA; CDR2 reads FQGTGA. The CDR3 reads CASSLSAVPRITEAFF.

The V gene is TRBV12-3 or TRBV12-4, the J gene TRBJ2-3; the D gene TCRdb calls, TRBD1, cannot be checked with no DNA. The CDR3 has 16 amino acids. The CDR3: CASRGDGTAITDTQYF.

The rearrangement links TRBV6-5 to TRBJ1-3; the D call of TRBD1 rests on TCRdb alone, since no DNA is present to check it. Germline V gene sequence: CDR1 MNHEY, CDR2 SVGAGI. CDR3 length: 13 residues. The CDR3 loop is CASSSRRGNTIYF.

The V gene is TRBV30, the J gene TRBJ2-5; the TCRdb D gene call, TRBD2, has no DNA to confirm it. The germline CDR1 and CDR2 sequences are GTSNPN and SVGIG (reference sequence). CDR3 length equals 13 residues. This CDR3 is CAWSGMREETQYF.

V gene TRBV27 combines with J gene TRBJ2-1; the D call of TRBD2 rests on TCRdb alone, since no DNA is present to check it. The CDR3 is 12 residues long. Per germline, CDR1 MNHEY and CDR2 SMNVEV (reference sequence). The CDR3: CASSSPAGEQFF.

V is TRBV7-8 and J is TRBJ2-3; TCRdb's D call, TRBD1, is unchecked because there is no DNA. CDR3 size: 15 residues. Looked up from germline, CDR1 is SGHVS and CDR2 is FQNEAQ. The CDR3 region is CASSLRDWGGDTQYF.

The V gene is TRBV7-3, the J gene TRBJ2-1. From germline, CDR1 is SGHTA and CDR2 FQGTGA. This CDR3 has 14 residues. CDR3 amino acids: CASSLTTSYNEQFF.

This chain joins TRBV11-2 and TRBJ2-1; TCRdb's D gene call, TRBD1, goes unchecked for lack of DNA. The germline gives CDR1 SGHAT, CDR2 FQNNGV. This CDR3 spans 14 amino acids. CDR3 sequence: CASSLFEGGNEQFF.

The V and J genes are TRBV27 and TRBJ2-1; there is no DNA to check the TCRdb D call of TRBD1. The CDR3 contains 13 residues. The germline CDR1 and CDR2 sequences are MNHEY and SMNVEV (reference sequence). CDR3 region: CASSTGVGGPVFF.